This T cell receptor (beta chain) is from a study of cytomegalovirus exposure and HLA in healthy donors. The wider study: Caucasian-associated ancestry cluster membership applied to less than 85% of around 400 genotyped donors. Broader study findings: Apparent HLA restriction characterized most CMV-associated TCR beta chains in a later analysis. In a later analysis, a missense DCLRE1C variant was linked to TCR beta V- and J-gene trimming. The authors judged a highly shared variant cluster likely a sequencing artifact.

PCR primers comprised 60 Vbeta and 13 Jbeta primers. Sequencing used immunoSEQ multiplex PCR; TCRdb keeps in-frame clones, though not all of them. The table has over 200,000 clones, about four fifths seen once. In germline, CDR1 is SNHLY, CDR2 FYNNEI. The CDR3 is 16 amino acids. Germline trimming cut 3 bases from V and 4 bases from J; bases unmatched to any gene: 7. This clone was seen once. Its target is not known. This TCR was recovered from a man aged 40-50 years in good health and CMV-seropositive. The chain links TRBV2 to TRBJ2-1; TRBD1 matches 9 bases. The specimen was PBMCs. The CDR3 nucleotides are TGTGCCAGCAGTGACCCCACAGGGGGCTCTTACAATGAGCAGTTCTTC. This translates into CASSDPTGGSYNEQFF.